The source of this T cell receptor (beta chain) is a study of T-cell memory formation after mild COVID-19. Overall study context: Largely, TCR clusters stayed within a single donor.

General observations from the study: That cross-reactive memory joined was suggested by some responding clones appearing in pre-infection memory.

V lost 3 bases and J lost 1; bases outside the gene matches: 5. CDR3 length: 15 amino acids. Germline V gives CDR1 SGHRS, CDR2 YFSETQ. One entry per CDR3 protein results from TCRdb running MiXCR on the 5' RACE reads. This sample carries hundreds of thousands of distinct CDR3 sequences, around 15% of them seen once, and the ten largest clones take approximately 25%. Notes on this clonotype: Antigen unknown.

The receptor's source is a young man who had mild COVID-19 (a few samples of this study predate the infection). Cell type and time point are not known. The genes are TRBV5-1 and TRBJ1-1; the match to TRBD1 covers 8 bases. The specimen was PBMCs or a T cell subset sorted from them (not recorded which). The CDR3 sequence is CASSWATGANTEAFF. The DNA of the CDR3 is TGCGCCAGCAGCTGGGCGACAGGGGCGAACACTGAAGCTTTCTTT.